The 11 T cell receptor beta chains presented below share a single source sample, sequenced in a study of blood T cell repertoires in COVID-19. Assay: immunoSEQ multiplex PCR; the TCRdb copy retains only in-frame clones and omits some. This sample carries approximately 300,000 clones, 90% of them seen once, and the ten largest clones take approximately 6.8%. Sequencing was carried out using peripheral blood. These receptor sequences come from a woman aged 25 to 45 with COVID-19, enrolled during active disease.

The rearrangement links TRBV19 to TRBJ2-7, with TRBD1 as a possible D gene (6 bases). The ends were cut back, 5 bases at V and 2 bases at J, with 16 bases in the middle. Germline loops: CDR1 LNHDA, CDR2 SQIVND (reference sequence). This CDR3 spans 15 amino acids. CDR3 sequence (DNA): TGTGCCAGTAGTTCATCGGACAGCCTCACCTACGAGCAGTACTTC. Amino acid sequence: CASSSSDSLTYEQYF.

This rearrangement joins TRBV28 to TRBJ2-2; 7 bases match TRBD2. Germline CDR1 is MDHEN and CDR2 is SYDVKM. The ends lost 2 bases at V and 0 bases at J; junction bases unmatched: 9. The CDR3 totals 18 residues. This chain's CDR3 is CASSLLLSGYANTGELFF. The CDR3 DNA is TGTGCCAGCAGTTTACTCCTTAGCGGGTACGCGAACACCGGGGAGCTGTTTTTT.

The V and J genes are TRBV2 and TRBJ2-1, with 10 bases matching TRBD2. This CDR3 is built from 15 residues. V dropped 7 bases and J dropped 10; count of bases not matched to a gene: 13. Looked up from germline, CDR1 is SNHLY and CDR2 is FYNNEI. CDR3 coding DNA: TGTGCCAGCAACGCGGGACTAGCGCTCGGAGAGGAGCAGTTCTTC. Translation gives CASNAGLALGEEQFF.

The rearrangement joins TRBV19 to TRBJ2-1, with TRBD2 matching over 10 bases. Germline V gene data show CDR1 as LNHDA and CDR2 as SQIVND (reference sequence). V shed 2 bases, J shed 13 bases, and the junction held 20 bases outside the gene matches. The CDR3 is 18 amino acids. CDR3 sequence reads: CASSISIERLAGPDTQFF. The DNA for the CDR3 is TGTGCCAGTAGTATAAGCATTGAGAGACTAGCGGGCCCCGACACCCAGTTCTTC.

About this clone: Other DNA sequences in this specimen translate into the identical CDR3. The rearrangement joins TRBV18 to TRBJ1-2; maybe TRBD1 (6 bases). Trimming removed 1 base at V and 8 bases at J, with 11 bases between. The CDR3 spans 13 residues. Looked up from germline, CDR1 is KGHSH and CDR2 is LQKENI. The CDR3 protein is CASSPLGGAGYTF. CDR3 sequence (DNA): TGTGCCAGCTCACCACTTGGGGGCGCGGGCTACACCTTC.

CDR3 nucleotide sequence: TGTGCCAGCAGCTTAGATCGCGTAGCGGGAGCTTTCTTT. Encoded protein: CASSLDRVAGAFF. The chain joins TRBV11-2 to TRBJ1-1; no firm D call. The CDR3 sequence is 13 residues long. V was clipped by 0 bases and J by 10 bases, with 12 bases between them. CDR1 and CDR2 from the germline V gene are SGHAT and FQNNGV.

The chain is built from TRBV6-6 and TRBJ2-1, with TRBD2 identical over 10 bases. V was clipped by 0 bases and J by 9 bases; unmatched bases: 5. CDR1 is MNHNY, CDR2 SVGAGI, per germline (reference sequence). The CDR3 has 15 amino acids. This CDR3 reads CASSYSRGLASEQFF. CDR3 nucleotide sequence: TGTGCCAGCAGTTACTCGAGGGGACTAGCGAGTGAGCAGTTCTTC.

The V gene is TRBV13, the J gene TRBJ2-7; tentative D call: TRBD1 (5 bases). Trimming took off 5 bases at V and 5 bases at J, with 13 bases between the two ends. The length of the CDR3 is 13 residues. Germline CDR1 PRHDT, CDR2 FYEKMQ (reference sequence). The CDR3 DNA follows: TGTGCCAGCAGCGAACTAAGGGGCCACGAGCAGTACTTC. Protein sequence: CASSELRGHEQYF. Supplemented by reference TRBV13 and TRBJ2-7, the full variable domain reads AAGVIQSPRHLIKEKRETATLKCYPIPRHDTVYWYQQGPGQDPQFLISFYEKMQSDKGSIPDRFSAQQFSDYHSELNMSSLELGDSALYFCASSELRGHEQYFGPGTRLTVT.

The gene calls are TRBV19 and TRBJ1-4; D is undetermined. The CDR3 runs 14 residues. Germline-derived CDR1 and CDR2 are LNHDA and SQIVND (reference sequence). V shed 3 bases and J shed 8 bases, with 13 bases lying between them. The CDR3 protein is CASSIFGVREKLFF. CDR3 nucleotides: TGTGCCAGTAGTATCTTCGGGGTGAGAGAAAAACTGTTTTTT.

The chain carries TRBV5-8 and TRBJ1-4, with D unclear. V was clipped by 0 bases and J by 8 bases, with 11 bases between them. The CDR3 has 14 residues. The germline gives CDR1 SGHTS, CDR2 YDEGEE. The chain's CDR3 is CASSLVGREEKLFF. For the CDR3, the DNA is TGTGCCAGCAGCTTGGTGGGGAGAGAGGAAAAACTGTTTTTT.

This clone turned up a few times. V is TRBV28 and J is TRBJ1-2; the match to TRBD1 covers 10 bases. The CDR3 covers 15 residues. Trimming removed 2 bases from V and 4 bases from J; junction bases left unmatched: 4. Germline assignment: CDR1 MDHEN and CDR2 SYDVKM. The chain's CDR3 is CASSLATGGGYGYTF. Here the CDR3 DNA reads TGTGCCAGCAGTTTAGCGACAGGGGGCGGCTATGGCTACACCTTC.